The clone carrying this TCR beta chain has only a few counts. What it binds is not known. This specimen comes from a study of T cell responses to AZD1222 COVID-19 vaccine. Findings and limits, study-wide: Donors, mostly white British, included more females; clonal diversity was possibly underestimated. Sampling that yielded the repertoires occurred only after the peak T cell response.

Measured with immunoSEQ multiplex PCR; TCRdb has only the in-frame clones, and not every one. This table has over 120,000 clones, around 92% appearing once. Trimming cost V 0 bases and J 7 bases, with 3 bases left between them. CDR3 length: 11 residues. Germline V gene data show CDR1 as MNHNY and CDR2 as SVGAGI (reference sequence). The sequence was collected from an adult who received the AZD1222 COVID-19 vaccine. Source: peripheral blood, taken 28 days after the second AZD1222 dose. The V call is TRBV6-6, the J call TRBJ1-1; D ambiguous. CDR3 in DNA: TGTGCCAGCAGTTACTCCCGTGAAGCTTTCTTT. This gives the protein CASSYSREAFF.